These 15 T cell receptor beta chains were sequenced from one sample in a study of beta chain features in type 1 diabetes. Whole-study results and caveats: There was a moderate but significant shortening of TCRB CDR3s in all four CD4+ subsets of Type 1 diabetes patients.

Expressed TCRB transcripts were sequenced after all isolated RNA was converted to cDNA. The repertoire was sequenced with immunoSEQ multiplex PCR; TCRdb's copy has only in-frame clones and lacks some. The repertoire holds more than 100,000 clones, with around 30% as singletons. Their antigen targets remain unknown. Source material: central memory CD4+ T cells from blood. Source of these receptors: a woman younger than 30 with type 1 diabetes.

This rearrangement joins TRBV7-8 to TRBJ1-1; TRBD1 might be the D (5 bases). There are 14 residues in the CDR3. Trimming took 4 bases from V and 7 from J, leaving 16 bases between them. CDR1 and CDR2 from the germline V gene are SGHVS and FQNEAQ. In DNA form, the CDR3 reads TGTGCCAGCAGCTCAGCTTACAGGACCAATGAAGCTTTCTTT. This codes for CASSSAYRTNEAFF.

V usage is TRBV5-4 and J usage is TRBJ2-3, with D uncertain. Trimming took 1 base from V and 0 from J, leaving 3 bases between them. From germline, CDR1 is SGHNT and CDR2 YYREEE (reference sequence). The CDR3 sequence is 13 residues long. CDR3 amino acids: CASSLRSTDTQYF. The CDR3 coding sequence is TGTGCCAGCAGCTTGCGGAGCACAGATACGCAGTATTTT.

This clone came up a few times. The sample has other DNA sequences that encode this CDR3 too. The chain employs TRBV4-1 and TRBJ2-3; TRBD2 is a possible D gene (5 bases). Germline V gene lookup returns CDR1 MGHRA and CDR2 YSYEKL. V was trimmed by 4 bases and J by 0 bases, leaving 14 bases between them. The length of the CDR3 is 16 residues. CDR3 residues: CASSPHRSASTDTQYF. The CDR3 DNA follows: TGCGCCAGCAGCCCACACCGTAGCGCTAGCACAGATACGCAGTATTTT.

There are a few counts of this clone. J is TRBJ1-1 and V is TRBV5-1, with a weak D call TRBD1 (5 bases). Germline V gene lookup returns CDR1 SGHRS and CDR2 YFSETQ. Trimming shortened V by 4 bases and J by 1 base, and 17 bases separated the two germline ends. This CDR3 has 16 residues. The CDR3 DNA is TGCGCCAGCAGCCCGGGGGATCGTCCTCGGAACACTGAAGCTTTCTTT. The encoded protein is CASSPGDRPRNTEAFF.

This clone came up a few times. V usage is TRBV18 and J usage is TRBJ1-1; D is perhaps TRBD1 (5 bases). Germline V gives CDR1 KGHSH, CDR2 LQKENI. V was trimmed by 0 bases and J by 5 bases, leaving 7 bases between them. The CDR3 extends over 13 amino acids. The CDR3 DNA follows: TGTGCCAGCTCACCACCGGGGCAGACTGAAGCTTTCTTT. Protein product: CASSPPGQTEAFF.

The genes are TRBV14 and TRBJ2-7, with 7 bases matching TRBD2. Germline trimming cut 5 bases from V and 0 bases from J; bases unmatched to any gene: 10. This CDR3 contains 16 residues. Germline-derived CDR1 and CDR2 are SGHDN and FVKESK. CDR3 loop: CASSYPWGGSSYEQYV. The CDR3 DNA follows: TGTGCCAGCAGCTACCCTTGGGGCGGGAGCTCCTACGAGCAGTACGTC.

This clone has a handful of counts. The CDR3 nucleotides read TGTGCCAGCAGCTTGAGGAGCGGCTCCTACGAGCAGTACGTC. It translates to CASSLRSGSYEQYV. The J gene is TRBJ2-7, the V gene TRBV5-6; D is perhaps TRBD2 (5 bases). CDR1 is SGHDT and CDR2 is YYEEEE in the germline V gene. The CDR3 is made up of 14 amino acids. V gave up 1 base and J gave up 0 bases, with 8 bases separating them.

This clone was seen a handful of times. This rearrangement joins TRBV4-1 to TRBJ1-2; 7 nucleotides agree with TRBD1. The CDR3 extends over 16 amino acids. V shed 7 bases, J shed 3 bases, and the junction held 14 bases outside the gene matches. Germline values: CDR1 MGHRA, CDR2 YSYEKL. The CDR3 reads CASNMRTTGTDYGYTF. The CDR3 nucleotides are TGCGCCAGCAATATGCGGACTACCGGGACAGACTATGGCTACACCTTC.

The V gene is TRBV10-3, the J gene TRBJ1-2; tentative D call: TRBD1 (5 bases). Per germline, CDR1 ENHRY and CDR2 SYGVKD. CDR3 length equals 12 residues. Here the CDR3 DNA reads TGTGCGCTGTCCAGGGCTAACTATGGCTACACCTTC. Its translation is CALSRANYGYTF.

The chain has TRBV30 and TRBJ1-2; D ambiguous. This CDR3 has 13 residues. Deletions cut 2 bases from V and 8 bases from J, with 15 bases between. Germline CDR1 GTSNPN, CDR2 SVGIG (reference sequence). CDR3 DNA: TGTGCCTGGAGTCCCGGGAGGTCGGGAGGCTACACCTTC. This translates into CAWSPGRSGGYTF. Variable domain in full (rest from reference TRBV30 and TRBJ1-2): SQTIHQWPATLVQPVGSPLSLECTVEGTSNPNLYWYRQAAGRGLQLLFYSVGIGQISSEVPQNLSASRPQDRQFILSSKKLLLSDSGFYLCAWSPGRSGGYTFGSGTRLTVV.

This clone was found a few times. The rearrangement links TRBV7-3 to TRBJ2-7; 8 nucleotides agree with TRBD2. This CDR3 has 14 amino acids. Germline CDR1 SGHTA, CDR2 FQGTGA. With V trimmed by 5 bases and J by 4 bases, 7 bases remained unmatched. This CDR3 reads CASSMGTRGYEQYF. CDR3 nucleotide sequence: TGTGCCAGCAGCATGGGGACTAGAGGTTACGAGCAGTACTTC.

This sequence joins TRBV2 and TRBJ2-7, with D unresolved. The germline gives CDR1 SNHLY, CDR2 FYNNEI. The CDR3 is 11 amino acids. For the CDR3, the DNA is TGTGCCAGCAGTGAAGTAGTATCATATTGCGTC. The encoded protein is CASSEVVSYCV.

The rearrangement uses TRBV27 and TRBJ2-5, with D possibly matching TRBD2 (5 bases). Trimming took 5 bases from V and 7 from J, leaving 14 bases between them. The CDR3 totals 13 residues. CDR1 is MNHEY, CDR2 SMNVEV, per germline (reference sequence). The CDR3 nucleotides are TGTGCCAGCAGTCCCGCGAACGGAGGGACCCAGTACTTC. Protein: CASSPANGGTQYF.

Only a few counts were recorded for this clone. The chain carries TRBV7-2 and TRBJ2-7, with D possibly being TRBD2 (5 bases). Trimming removed 10 bases at V and 0 bases at J, with 10 bases between. CDR1 is SGHTA and CDR2 is FQGNSA in the germline V gene. This CDR3 region has 12 residues. The CDR3, as DNA: TGTGCCACCAAGCGGACCTCCTACGAGCAGTACGTC. It is translated as CATKRTSYEQYV.

This clone appeared a few times. The chain employs TRBV29-1 and TRBJ2-3; 7 bases align to TRBD2. This CDR3 contains 15 residues. V was pared by 5 bases and J by 4 bases, with 12 bases of the junction left unmatched. From germline, CDR1 is SQVTM and CDR2 ANQGSEA. CDR3 loop: CSVRALAGMADTQYF. CDR3 sequence (DNA): TGCAGCGTTAGAGCCTTAGCGGGTATGGCAGATACGCAGTATTTT.